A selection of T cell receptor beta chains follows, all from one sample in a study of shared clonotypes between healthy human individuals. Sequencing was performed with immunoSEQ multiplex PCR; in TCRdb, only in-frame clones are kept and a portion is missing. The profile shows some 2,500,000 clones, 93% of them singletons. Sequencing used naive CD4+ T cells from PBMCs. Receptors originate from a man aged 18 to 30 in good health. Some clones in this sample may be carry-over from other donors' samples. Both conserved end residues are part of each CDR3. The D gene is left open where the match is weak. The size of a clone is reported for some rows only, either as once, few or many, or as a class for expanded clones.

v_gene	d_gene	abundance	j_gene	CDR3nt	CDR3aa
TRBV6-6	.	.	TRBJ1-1	TGTGCCACCGCACAGGGTCGGAGGAACACTGAAGCTTTCTTT	CATAQGRRNTEAFF
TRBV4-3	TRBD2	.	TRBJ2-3	TGCGCCAGCAGCCAAATTAAGGGCGGGAGCGCCACAGATACGCAGTATTTT	CASSQIKGGSATDTQYF
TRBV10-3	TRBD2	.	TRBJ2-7	TGTGCCATCAGTGAGTCCGGGACTAGACCGATCGAGCAGTACTTC	CAISESGTRPIEQYF
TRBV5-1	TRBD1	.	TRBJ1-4	TGCGCCAGCAGCCCAGGGGACAGAGCTAATGAAAAACTGTTTTTT	CASSPGDRANEKLFF
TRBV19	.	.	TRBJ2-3	TGTGCCAGTAGCACCGGGTTTACGCAGTATTTT	CASSTGFTQYF
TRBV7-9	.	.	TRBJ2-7	TGTGCCAGCAGCTTAACAGGTTACTCCTACGAGCAGTACTTC	CASSLTGYSYEQYF
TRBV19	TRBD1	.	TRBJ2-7	TGTGCCAGTAGCCTACCCTCGGGGGGGACAGGGGCTGGAGGGTACGAGCAGTACTTC	CASSLPSGGTGAGGYEQYF
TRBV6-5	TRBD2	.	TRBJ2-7	TGTGCCGCCCGAGGGGGGACTAGCGGAGACTACGAGCAGTACTTC	CAARGGTSGDYEQYF
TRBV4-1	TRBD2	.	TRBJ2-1	TGCGCCAGCAGCCCCGGACTAGCGAGGTCCTACAATGAGCAGTTCTTC	CASSPGLARSYNEQFF
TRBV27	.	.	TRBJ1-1	TGTGCCAGCAGTTCACACCCAGGGGCGGTAAACACTGAAGCTTTCTTT	CASSSHPGAVNTEAFF
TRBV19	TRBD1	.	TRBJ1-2	TGTGCCAGTATGCGACAGGGCTCCTATGGCTACACCTTC	CASMRQGSYGYTF
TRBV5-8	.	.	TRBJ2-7	TGTGCCAGCAGCCGGACCGAGAGCTCCTACGAGCAGTACTTC	CASSRTESSYEQYF
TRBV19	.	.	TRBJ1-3	TGTGCCAGTAGTATAGGCACAGGCCTTGGAAACACCATATATTTT	CASSIGTGLGNTIYF
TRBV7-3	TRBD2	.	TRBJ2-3	TGTGCCAGCAGACCAGCGGGAGGGCCTACAGATACGCAGTATTTT	CASRPAGGPTDTQYF
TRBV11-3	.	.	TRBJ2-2	TGTGCCAGCAGCGGACGTTTTTCCAGCGGGGAGCTGTTTTTT	CASSGRFSSGELFF
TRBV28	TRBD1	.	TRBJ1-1	TGTGCCAGCAGGGGGACAGGGAGGTTCCTAATGAACACTGAAGCTTTCTTT	CASRGTGRFLMNTEAFF
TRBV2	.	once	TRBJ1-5	TGTGCCAGCAGTGTCTTCGGGGGACATCAGCCCCAGCATTTT	CASSVFGGHQPQHF
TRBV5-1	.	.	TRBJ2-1	TGCGCCAGCAGCTTGGGTGGTTCCTACAATGAGCAGTTCTTC	CASSLGGSYNEQFF
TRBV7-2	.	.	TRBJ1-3	TGTGCCAGCAGCTCCATGACAGCCTCTGGAAACACCATATATTTT	CASSSMTASGNTIYF
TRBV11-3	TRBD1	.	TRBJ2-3	TGTGCCAGCAGCCCACAGGGGGCTTATACGCAGTATTTT	CASSPQGAYTQYF
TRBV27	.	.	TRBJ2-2	TGTGCCAGCAGTTTTACGGGGCTTCACCGTGCCGGGGAGCTGTTTTTT	CASSFTGLHRAGELFF
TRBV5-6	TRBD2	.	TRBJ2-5	TGTGCCAGCAGCTTGAGGGGGACTAGCGGTTCGAAAGAGACCCAGTACTTC	CASSLRGTSGSKETQYF
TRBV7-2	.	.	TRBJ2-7	TGTGCCAGCAGCTTAAGAGGGGGTGACTCCTACGAGCAGTACTTC	CASSLRGGDSYEQYF
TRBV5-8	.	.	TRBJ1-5	TGTGCCAGCAGCTGGATTAGAGATCAGCCCCAGCATTTT	CASSWIRDQPQHF
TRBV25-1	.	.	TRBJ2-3	TGTGCCAGCAGTAAAACCTCCGGCAGGGTCACAGATACGCAGTATTTT	CASSKTSGRVTDTQYF
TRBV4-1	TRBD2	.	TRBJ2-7	TGCGCCAGCAGCCAAGAGGGACTCCCCACGACTAGCGGGAGTCGCTACGAGCAGTACTTC	CASSQEGLPTTSGSRYEQYF
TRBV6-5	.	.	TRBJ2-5	TGTGCCAGCAGTTACTCGATATTGTTCCAAGAGACCCAGTACTTC	CASSYSILFQETQYF
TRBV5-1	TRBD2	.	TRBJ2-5	TGCGCCAGCAGCTTTGGACTAGCGGGCACAGGGACCCAGTACTTC	CASSFGLAGTGTQYF
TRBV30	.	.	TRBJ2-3	TGTGCCTGGAGTCAGGGAATTGGGGTTCCAGATACGCAGTATTTT	CAWSQGIGVPDTQYF
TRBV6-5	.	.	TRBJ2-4	TGTGCCAGCAGCCGGGGCGGCGGTGCCAAAAACATTCAGTACTTC	CASSRGGGAKNIQYF
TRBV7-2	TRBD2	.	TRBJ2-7	TGTGCCAGCAGCTTTGGGGGGGTTGGTCAGTACTTC	CASSFGGVGQYF
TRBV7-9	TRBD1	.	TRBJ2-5	TGTGCCAGCAGCTTATCAGGGGGCCAAGGGACCCAGTACTTC	CASSLSGGQGTQYF
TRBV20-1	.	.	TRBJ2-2	TGCAGTGCTTTACTGGCCGGGGAGCTGTTTTTT	CSALLAGELFF
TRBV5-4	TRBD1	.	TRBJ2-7	TGTGCCAGCAGCTGGGGACAGGAACCCTACGAGCAGTACTTC	CASSWGQEPYEQYF
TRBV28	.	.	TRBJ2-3	TGTGCCAGCAGTCCCCCCCTCTTCACAGATACGCAGTATTTT	CASSPPLFTDTQYF
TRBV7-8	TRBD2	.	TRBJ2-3	TGTGCCAGCAGCTCTGGGGGCCTTAGCGGGAGTTATACGCAGTATTTT	CASSSGGLSGSYTQYF
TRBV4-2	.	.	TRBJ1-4	TGTGCCAGCAGCCAAGGCCGGAGGGAAAAACTGTTTTTT	CASSQGRREKLFF
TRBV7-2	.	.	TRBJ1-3	TGTGCCAGCAGCTCCACTAATTCTGGAAACACCATATATTTT	CASSSTNSGNTIYF
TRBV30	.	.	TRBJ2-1	TGTGCCACTTCTCCGCTCGATGAGCAGTTCTTC	CATSPLDEQFF
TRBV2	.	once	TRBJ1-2	TGTGCCAGCAGGTCCAGACAGATCCCTAACTATGGCTACACCTTC	CASRSRQIPNYGYTF
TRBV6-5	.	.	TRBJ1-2	TGTGCCAGCACACGGGGAGCTGATGGCTACACCTTC	CASTRGADGYTF
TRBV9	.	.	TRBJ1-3	TGTGCCAGCAGCCCGACGGGGGGGACCAACTCTGGAAACACCATATATTTT	CASSPTGGTNSGNTIYF
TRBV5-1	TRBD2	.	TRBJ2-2	TGCGCCAGCAGCAGTAGCGGGACCAACACCGGGGAGCTGTTTTTT	CASSSSGTNTGELFF
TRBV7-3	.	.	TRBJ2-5	TGTGCCAGCAGCTTAGGGCAGAAAGAGACCCAGTACTTC	CASSLGQKETQYF
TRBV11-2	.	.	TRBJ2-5	TGTGCCAGCAGCTTAGATCCGAGATACGAGACCCAGTACTTC	CASSLDPRYETQYF
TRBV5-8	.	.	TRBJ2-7	TGTGCCAGCAGGGTGAGAATAATCTCCTACGAGCAGTACTTC	CASRVRIISYEQYF
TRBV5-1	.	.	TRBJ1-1	TGCGCCAGCAGCACAGGATCGACCGGGACAAAAAGGGAGAGGGCTTTCTTT	CASSTGSTGTKRERAFF
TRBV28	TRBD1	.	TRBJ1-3	TGTGCCAGCAGGGGACAGGGGGCTGGAAACACCATATATTTT	CASRGQGAGNTIYF
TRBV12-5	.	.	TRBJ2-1	TGTGCTAGTGGTCCCCGTGGGGGAGGCAACCACAATGAGCAGTTCTTC	CASGPRGGGNHNEQFF
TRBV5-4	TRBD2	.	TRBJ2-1	TGTGCCAGCAGCCGGGAAAGCGGGGACAATGAGCAGTTCTTC	CASSRESGDNEQFF
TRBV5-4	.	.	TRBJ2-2	TGTGCCAGCAGCGCGAACAGGGAACCCGGGGAGCTGTTTTTT	CASSANREPGELFF
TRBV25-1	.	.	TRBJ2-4	TGTGCCAGCAGTGCCTTAACAGGGAACCACAACATTCAGTACTTC	CASSALTGNHNIQYF
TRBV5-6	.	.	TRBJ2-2	TGTGCCAGCAGCTCCAGGGTTTTCACCGGGGAGCTGTTTTTT	CASSSRVFTGELFF